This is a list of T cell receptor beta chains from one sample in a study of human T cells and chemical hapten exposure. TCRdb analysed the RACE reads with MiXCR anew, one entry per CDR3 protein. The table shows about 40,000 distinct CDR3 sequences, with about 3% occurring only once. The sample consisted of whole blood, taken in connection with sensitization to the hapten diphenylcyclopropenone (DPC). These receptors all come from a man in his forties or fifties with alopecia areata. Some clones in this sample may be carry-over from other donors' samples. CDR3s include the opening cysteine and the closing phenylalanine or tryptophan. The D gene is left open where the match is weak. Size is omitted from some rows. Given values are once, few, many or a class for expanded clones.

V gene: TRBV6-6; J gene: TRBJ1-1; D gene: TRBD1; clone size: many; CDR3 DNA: TGTGCCAGCAGTTACGGGGACAGGGGGCGCGATACTGAAGCTTTCTTT; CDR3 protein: CASSYGDRGRDTEAFF
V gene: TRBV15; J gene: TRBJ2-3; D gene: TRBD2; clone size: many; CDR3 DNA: TGTGCCACCAGCGGAGAGGGTCCGCCGGGACTAGCGGGTTCAGATACGCAGTATTTT; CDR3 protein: CATSGEGPPGLAGSDTQYF
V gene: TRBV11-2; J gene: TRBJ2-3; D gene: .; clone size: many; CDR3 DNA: TGTGCCAGCAGCCGAACCCCAGGGACCCTCGTAGATACGCAGTATTTT; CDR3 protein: CASSRTPGTLVDTQYF
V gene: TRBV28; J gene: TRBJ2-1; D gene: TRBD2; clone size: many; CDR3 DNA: TGTGCCAGCAGATATAGCGGGAGCAGCAATGAGCAGTTCTTC; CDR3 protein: CASRYSGSSNEQFF
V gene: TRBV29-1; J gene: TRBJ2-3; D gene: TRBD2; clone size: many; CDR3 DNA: TGCAGCGCCGAGGGGCTAGCGGGAGCTAAAGGGGATACGCAGTATTTT; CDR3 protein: CSAEGLAGAKGDTQYF
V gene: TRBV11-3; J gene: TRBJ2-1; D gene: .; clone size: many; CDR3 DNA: TGTGCCAGCAGCCCAGCAGGCGTCGAGCAGTTCTTC; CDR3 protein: CASSPAGVEQFF
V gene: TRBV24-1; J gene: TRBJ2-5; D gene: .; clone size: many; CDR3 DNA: TGTGCCACCAGTGGAGGCAGGGCCCTACGAGAGACCCAGTACTTC; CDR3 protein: CATSGGRALRETQYF
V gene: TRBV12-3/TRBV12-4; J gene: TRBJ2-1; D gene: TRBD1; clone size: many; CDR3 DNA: TGTGCCAGCAGTAGTTCCGGGACAGGGGGCCATGAGCAGTTCTTC; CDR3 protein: CASSSSGTGGHEQFF
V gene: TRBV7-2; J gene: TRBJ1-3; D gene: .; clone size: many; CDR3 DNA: TGTGCCAGCAGCTTATCAGGGGCTGGAAACACCATATATTTT; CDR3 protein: CASSLSGAGNTIYF
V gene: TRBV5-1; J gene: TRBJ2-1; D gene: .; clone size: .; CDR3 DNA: TGCGCCAGCAGTGCTTTAATAGCTGGGCCCAATGAGCAGTTCTTC; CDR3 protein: CASSALIAGPNEQFF
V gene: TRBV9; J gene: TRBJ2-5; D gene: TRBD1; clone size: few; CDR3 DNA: TGTGCCAGCAGCCCTCCGGGACAGCCACAAGAGACCCAGTACTTC; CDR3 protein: CASSPPGQPQETQYF
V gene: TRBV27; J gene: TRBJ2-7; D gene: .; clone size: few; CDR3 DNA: TGTGCCAGCAGTTTGGCCGGGACCCCTTCTTACGAGCAGTACTTC; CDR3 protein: CASSLAGTPSYEQYF
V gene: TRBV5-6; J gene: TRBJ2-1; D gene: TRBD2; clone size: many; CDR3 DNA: TGTGCCAGCAGCTTGGCCACTAGCGGAAACAATGAGCAGTTCTTC; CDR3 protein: CASSLATSGNNEQFF
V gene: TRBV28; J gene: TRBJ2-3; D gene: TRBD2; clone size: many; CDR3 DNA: TGTGCCAGCAGTTTTGGGACTAGGACGCAGTATTTT; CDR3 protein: CASSFGTRTQYF
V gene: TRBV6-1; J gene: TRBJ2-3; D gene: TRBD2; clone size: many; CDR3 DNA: TGTGCCAGCAGTGAAGTTCTAGCGGGAGTAGATACGCAGTATTTT; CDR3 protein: CASSEVLAGVDTQYF
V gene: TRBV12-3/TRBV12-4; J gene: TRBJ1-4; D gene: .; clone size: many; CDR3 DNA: TGTGCCAGCAGTTTGACAGGTTACGAAAAACTGTTTTTT; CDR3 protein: CASSLTGYEKLFF
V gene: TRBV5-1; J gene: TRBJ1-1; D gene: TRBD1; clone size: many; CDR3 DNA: TGCGCCAGCAGCTTGGTTACAGGGGGCGCGGCTAGGAACACTGAAGCTTTCTTT; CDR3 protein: CASSLVTGGAARNTEAFF
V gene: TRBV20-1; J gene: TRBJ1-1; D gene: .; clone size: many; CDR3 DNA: TGCAGTGCTAGATTGCTCAGATCGGGCACTGAAGCTTTCTTT; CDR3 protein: CSARLLRSGTEAFF
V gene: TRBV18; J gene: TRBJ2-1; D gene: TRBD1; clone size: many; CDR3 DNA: TGTGCCAGCTCACCATCCGGGACAGGGTATTGGTCCTACAATGAGCAGTTCTTC; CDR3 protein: CASSPSGTGYWSYNEQFF
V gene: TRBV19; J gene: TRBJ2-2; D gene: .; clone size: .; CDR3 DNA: TGTGCCACCCGGCGGGACGCCGGGGAGCTGTTTTTT; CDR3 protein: CATRRDAGELFF
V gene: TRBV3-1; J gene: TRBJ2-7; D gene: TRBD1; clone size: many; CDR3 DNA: TGTGCCAGCAGCCAGGGGACAGGGGCAGGCGAGCAGTACTTC; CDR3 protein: CASSQGTGAGEQYF
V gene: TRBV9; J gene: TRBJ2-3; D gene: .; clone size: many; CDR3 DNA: TGTGCCAGCAGCGTAGAGTCAGGGGCAGATACGCAGTATTTT; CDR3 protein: CASSVESGADTQYF
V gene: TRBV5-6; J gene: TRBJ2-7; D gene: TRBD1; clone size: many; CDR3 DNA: TGTGCCAGCAGCCTCGGGCTTGGGACAGGGGTCTACGAGCAGTACTTC; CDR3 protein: CASSLGLGTGVYEQYF
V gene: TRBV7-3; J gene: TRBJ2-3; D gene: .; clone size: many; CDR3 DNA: TGTGCCAGCAGCTTATACCTACGGACGGGTTCGTCTGATACGCAGTATTTT; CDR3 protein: CASSLYLRTGSSDTQYF
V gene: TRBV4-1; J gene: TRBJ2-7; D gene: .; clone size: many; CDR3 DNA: TGCGCCAGCAGCCAAGGTGGTAGCGGTCCCTACGAGCAGTACTTC; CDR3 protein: CASSQGGSGPYEQYF
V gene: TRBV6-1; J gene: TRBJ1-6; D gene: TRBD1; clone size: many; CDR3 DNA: TGTGCCAGCAGTGAAACGGCGGGACAGGGGAATTCACCCCTCCACTTT; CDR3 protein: CASSETAGQGNSPLHF
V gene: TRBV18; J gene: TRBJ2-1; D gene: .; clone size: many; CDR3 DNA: TGTGCCAGCTCACCCACCCTAGGTAGTCATGAGCAGTTCTTC; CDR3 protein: CASSPTLGSHEQFF
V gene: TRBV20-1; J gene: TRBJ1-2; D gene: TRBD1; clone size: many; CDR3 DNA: TGCAGTGCCAGGGGGACGGTGATCAACTACACCTTC; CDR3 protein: CSARGTVINYTF
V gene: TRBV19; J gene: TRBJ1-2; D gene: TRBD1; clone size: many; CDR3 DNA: TGTGCCAGTAGTTTCCCCGGGACAGGGAAGGAAGACTACACCTTC; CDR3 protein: CASSFPGTGKEDYTF
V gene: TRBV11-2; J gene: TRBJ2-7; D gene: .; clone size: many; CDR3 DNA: TGTGCCAGCAGCTCCTATCTAGCTCGCCTATACGAGCAGTACTTC; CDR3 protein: CASSSYLARLYEQYF
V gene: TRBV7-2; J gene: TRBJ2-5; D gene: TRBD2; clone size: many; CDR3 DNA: TGTGCCAGCAGCTTTACGTGGACTAGCGAACAGACCCAGTACTTC; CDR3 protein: CASSFTWTSEQTQYF
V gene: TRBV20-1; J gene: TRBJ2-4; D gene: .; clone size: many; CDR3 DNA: TGCAGTGCTAGAGATCTAGCCAAAAACATTCAGTACTTC; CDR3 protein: CSARDLAKNIQYF
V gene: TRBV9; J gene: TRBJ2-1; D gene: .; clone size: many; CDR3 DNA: TGTGCCAGCAGCGTAGCGGTGCAGGGGTTAGGAGAGCAGTTCTTC; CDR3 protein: CASSVAVQGLGEQFF
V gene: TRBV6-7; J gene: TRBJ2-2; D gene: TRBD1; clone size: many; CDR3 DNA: TGTGCCAGCAGTTACTCGATGACAGGGGGATTGCCCGGGGAGCTGTTTTTT; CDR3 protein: CASSYSMTGGLPGELFF